These 9 T cell receptor beta chains came from one sample sequenced in a study of OX40 agonist ivuxolimab in advanced cancers. Assay used: immunoSEQ multiplex PCR; TCRdb lists only in-frame clones, some missing. The repertoire holds about 36,000 clones, with 65% to 80% as singletons. The sample here was CD4+ or CD8+ T cells sorted from blood, taken in a trial of the OX40 agonist ivuxolimab. The origin of the receptors is an adult with an advanced solid tumor such as melanoma, head and neck, liver or kidney cancer.

The rearrangement joins TRBV5-6 to TRBJ1-1, with D tentatively TRBD1 (5 bases). The CDR3 covers 14 residues. Trimming took 1 base from V and 4 from J, leaving 11 bases between them. Germline CDR1 reads SGHDT; CDR2 reads YYEEEE. CDR3 DNA sequence: TGTGCCAGCAGCTTGAGAAAGGGGTTCACTGAAGCTTTCTTT. The encoded protein is CASSLRKGFTEAFF.

The chain carries TRBV6-6 and TRBJ1-1, with D possibly TRBD1 on 5 matching bases. V dropped 4 bases and J dropped 1 base, with 10 bases sitting between them. The CDR3 extends over 14 amino acids. Germline V gives CDR1 MNHNY, CDR2 SVGAGI (reference sequence). CDR3 loop: CASSLIGGNTEAFF. CDR3 DNA sequence: TGTGCCAGCAGTTTAATTGGGGGGAACACTGAAGCTTTCTTT.

The rearrangement joins TRBV16 to TRBJ1-1; TRBD1 is a possible D gene (5 bases). The CDR3 length is 13 residues. V lost 0 bases to trimming and J lost 6 bases, with 8 bases between them. Germline loops: CDR1 KGHSY, CDR2 FQNENV. The CDR3 spells CASSQSGGSEAFF. DNA for the CDR3: TGTGCCAGCAGCCAATCCGGGGGGTCTGAAGCTTTCTTT.

The chain recombines TRBV7-8 with TRBJ2-7; no reliable D call. Trimming pared 3 bases from V and 3 bases from J, leaving 21 bases between. Germline assignment: CDR1 SGHVS and CDR2 FQNEAQ. CDR3 size: 17 residues. The CDR3: CASSLVKAVVVSYEQYF. CDR3 coding DNA: TGTGCCAGCAGCTTGGTAAAGGCAGTCGTTGTAAGCTACGAGCAGTACTTC.

The V and J genes are TRBV10-3 and TRBJ2-1; 13 bases map to TRBD2. The CDR3 has 14 residues. CDR1 and CDR2 (germline): ENHRY, SYGVKD. V trimming: 5 bases; J trimming: 12 bases; junction bases outside the gene matches: 7. The chain's CDR3 is CAISTSGGVLVQFF. The CDR3 coding sequence is TGTGCCATCAGTACTAGCGGGGGGGTCCTGGTGCAGTTCTTC.

V and J are TRBV10-3 and TRBJ2-1, with TRBD2 identical over 12 bases. The CDR3 length is 17 residues. V dropped 3 bases and J dropped 9; count of bases not matched to a gene: 12. Germline V CDR1 and CDR2: ENHRY, SYGVKD. The DNA for the CDR3 is TGTGCCATCAGTGATTCCCTAGCGGGGGGGCTCTCCAGTGAGCAGTTCTTC. This gives the protein CAISDSLAGGLSSEQFF.

The rearrangement joins TRBV5-8 to TRBJ2-5, with D perhaps TRBD2 (6 bases). The length of the CDR3 is 18 residues. CDR1 is SGHTS, CDR2 YDEGEE, per germline. V shed 2 bases and J shed 2 bases, with 22 bases lying between them. The CDR3 spells CASSLGGGRRQLQETQYF. In DNA, the CDR3 is TGTGCCAGCAGCTTAGGAGGAGGGCGGCGACAACTTCAAGAGACCCAGTACTTC. Supplemented by reference TRBV5-8 and TRBJ2-5, the full variable domain reads EAGVTQSPTHLIKTRGQQATLRCSPISGHTSVYWYQQALGLGLQFLLWYDEGEERNRGNFPPRFSGRQFPNYSSELNVNALELEDSALYLCASSLGGGRRQLQETQYFGPGTRLLVL.

The chain has TRBV27 and TRBJ1-2, with 8 bases matching TRBD1. V shed 5 bases, J shed 4 bases, and the junction held 12 bases outside the gene matches. CDR1 and CDR2 (germline): MNHEY, SMNVEV (reference sequence). The length of the CDR3 is 16 residues. Here the CDR3 reads CASSATRQGAGYGYTF. CDR3 DNA: TGTGCCAGCAGTGCAACAAGGCAGGGGGCTGGCTATGGCTACACCTTC.

This clone was seen a handful of times. The J gene is TRBJ2-7, the V gene TRBV30, with D perhaps matching TRBD1 (6 bases). The V gene lost 7 bases and the J gene lost 5 bases, with 21 bases spanning the gap. CDR1 is GTSNPN, CDR2 SVGIG, per germline (reference sequence). This CDR3 is 14 amino acids long. In DNA, the CDR3 is TGTGCCTTTAACCAGGACAGTTACTCGGACGAGCAGTACTTC. This gives the protein CAFNQDSYSDEQYF.